This T cell receptor beta chain was identified during a study of neurological immune-mediated disorders. Findings of the study overall: The study found the most TCR clonal expansion in HTLV-1-associated myelopathy and the least in multiple sclerosis, below healthy controls.

This clonotype has at least ten counts. Its target is unknown. With 10-nucleotide random UMIs, 5'RACE was used to make the cDNA. TCRdb redid the calling of the 5' RACE reads with MiXCR, one entry per CDR3 protein. The data hold approximately 46,000 distinct CDR3 sequences, with less than 4% observed a single time. There are 15 residues in the CDR3. Trimming at V came to 2 bases and at J to 5 bases, leaving 5 bases not matched to a gene. Germline CDR1 DFQATT, CDR2 SNEGSKA (reference sequence). The sequenced sample was PBMCs. The clonotype comes from a woman in her fifties or sixties with multiple sclerosis. The chain uses TRBV20-1 and TRBJ2-3; 12 bases are shared with TRBD2. Here the CDR3 DNA reads TGCAGTGCTAGACTAGCGGGAGGGCCAGGAGATACGCAGTATTTT. It translates to CSARLAGGPGDTQYF.